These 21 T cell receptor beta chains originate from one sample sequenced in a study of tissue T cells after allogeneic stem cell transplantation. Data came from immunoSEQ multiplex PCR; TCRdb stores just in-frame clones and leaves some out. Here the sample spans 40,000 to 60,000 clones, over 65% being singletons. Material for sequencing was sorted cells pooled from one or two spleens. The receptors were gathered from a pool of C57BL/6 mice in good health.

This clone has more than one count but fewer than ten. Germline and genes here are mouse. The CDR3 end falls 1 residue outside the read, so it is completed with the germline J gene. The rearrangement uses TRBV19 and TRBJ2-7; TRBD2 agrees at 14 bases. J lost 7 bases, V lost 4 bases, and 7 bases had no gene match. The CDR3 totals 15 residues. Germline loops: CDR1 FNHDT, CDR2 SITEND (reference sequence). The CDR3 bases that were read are TGTGCCAGCAGTCTCGGGACTGGGGGGGCGAGGGAACAGTAC. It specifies CASSLGTGGAREQY. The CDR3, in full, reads CASSLGTGGAREQYF.

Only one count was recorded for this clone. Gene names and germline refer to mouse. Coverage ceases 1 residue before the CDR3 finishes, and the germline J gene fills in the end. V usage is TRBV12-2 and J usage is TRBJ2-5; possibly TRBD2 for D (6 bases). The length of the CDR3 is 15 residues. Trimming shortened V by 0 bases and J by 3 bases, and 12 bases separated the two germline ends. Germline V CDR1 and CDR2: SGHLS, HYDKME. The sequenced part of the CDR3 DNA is TGTGCCAGCTCTCTCGGATGGGGGAGGCAAGACACCCAGTAC. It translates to CASSLGWGRQDTQY. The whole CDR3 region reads CASSLGWGRQDTQYF.

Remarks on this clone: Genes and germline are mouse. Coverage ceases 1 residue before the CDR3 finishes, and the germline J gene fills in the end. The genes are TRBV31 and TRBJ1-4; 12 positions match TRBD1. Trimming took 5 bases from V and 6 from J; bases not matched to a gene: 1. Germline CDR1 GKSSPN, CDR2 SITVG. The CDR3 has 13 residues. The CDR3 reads CAWGTGGDERLFF. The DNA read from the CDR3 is TGTGCCTGGGGGACAGGGGGCGACGAAAGATTATTT.

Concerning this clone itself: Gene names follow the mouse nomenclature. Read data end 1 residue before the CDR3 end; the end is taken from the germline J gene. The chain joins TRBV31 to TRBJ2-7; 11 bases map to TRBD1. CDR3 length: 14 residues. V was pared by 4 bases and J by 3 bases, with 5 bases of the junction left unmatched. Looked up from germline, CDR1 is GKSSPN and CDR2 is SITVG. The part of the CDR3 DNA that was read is TGTGCCTGGACCTCCGGGACAGGGGGCTATGAACAGTAC. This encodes CAWTSGTGGYEQY. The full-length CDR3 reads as CAWTSGTGGYEQYF.

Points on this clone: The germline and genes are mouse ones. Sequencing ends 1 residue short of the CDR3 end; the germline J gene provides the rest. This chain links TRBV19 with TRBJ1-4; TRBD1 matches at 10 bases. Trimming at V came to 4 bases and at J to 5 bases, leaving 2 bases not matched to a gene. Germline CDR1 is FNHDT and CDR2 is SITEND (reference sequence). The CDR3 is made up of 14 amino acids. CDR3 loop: CASSRQGANERLFF. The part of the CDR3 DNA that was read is TGTGCCAGCAGTCGACAGGGGGCAAACGAAAGATTATTT.

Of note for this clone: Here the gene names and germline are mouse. The sequenced CDR3 bases are TGTGCCAGCAGTATGGGACTGGGGGTTCAAAACACCTTGTAC. Encoded protein: CASSMGLGVQNTLY. The CDR3 as a whole reads CASSMGLGVQNTLYF. The chain employs TRBV19 and TRBJ2-4, with 11 bases aligning to TRBD2. Sequencing ends 1 residue short of the CDR3 end; the germline J gene provides the rest. V lost 2 bases, J lost 2 bases, and 1 base stayed unmatched. CDR1 and CDR2 from the germline V gene are FNHDT and SITEND (reference sequence). CDR3 length: 15 amino acids.

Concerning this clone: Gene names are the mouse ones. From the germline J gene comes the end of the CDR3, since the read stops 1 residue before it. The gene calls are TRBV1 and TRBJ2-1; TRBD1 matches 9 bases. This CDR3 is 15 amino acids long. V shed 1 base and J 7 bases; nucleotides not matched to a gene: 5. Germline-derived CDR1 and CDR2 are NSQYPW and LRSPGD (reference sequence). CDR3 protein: CTCSAVHRGQAEQFF. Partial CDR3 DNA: TGCACCTGCAGTGCAGTCCACAGGGGGCAGGCTGAGCAGTTC. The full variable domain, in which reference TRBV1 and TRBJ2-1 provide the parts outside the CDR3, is VTLLEQNPRWRLVPRGQAVNLRCILKNSQYPWMSWYQQDLQKQLQWLFTLRSPGDKEVKSLPGADYLATRVTDTELRLQVANMSQGRTLYCTCSAVHRGQAEQFFGPGTRLTVL.

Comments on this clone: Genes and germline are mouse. CDR3 residues: CASSLSHINTGQLYF. The DNA read from the CDR3 is TGTGCCAGCAGTCTGTCGCACATAAACACCGGGCAGCTCTAC. J is TRBJ2-2 and V is TRBV26, with D uncertain. The read halts 1 residue ahead of the CDR3 end, with the missing end drawn from the germline J gene. Germline CDR1 reads KGHPV; CDR2 reads FQNQEV (reference sequence). The CDR3 loop spans 15 amino acids. V was pared by 0 bases and J by 1 base, with 6 bases between.

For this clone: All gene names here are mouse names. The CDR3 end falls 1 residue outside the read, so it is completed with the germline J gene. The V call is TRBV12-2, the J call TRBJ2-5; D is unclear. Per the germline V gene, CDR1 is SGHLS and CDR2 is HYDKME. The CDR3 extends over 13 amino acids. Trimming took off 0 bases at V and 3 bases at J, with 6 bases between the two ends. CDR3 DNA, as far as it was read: TGTGCCAGCTCTCTCCCAGGTCAAGACACCCAGTAC. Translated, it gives CASSLPGQDTQY. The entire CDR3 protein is CASSLPGQDTQYF.

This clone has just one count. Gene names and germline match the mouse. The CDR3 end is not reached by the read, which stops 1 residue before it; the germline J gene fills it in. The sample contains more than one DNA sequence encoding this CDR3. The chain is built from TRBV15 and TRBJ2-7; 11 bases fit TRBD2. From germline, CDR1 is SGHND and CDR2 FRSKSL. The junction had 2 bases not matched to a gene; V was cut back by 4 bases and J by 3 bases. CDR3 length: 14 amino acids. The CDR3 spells CASSSTGGGYEQYF. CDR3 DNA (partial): TGTGCCAGCAGTTCGACTGGGGGGGGCTATGAACAGTAC. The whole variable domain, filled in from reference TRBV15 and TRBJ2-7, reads DAGVTQTPRHEVAEKGQTIILKCEPVSGHNDLFWYRQTKIQGLELLSYFRSKSLMEDGGAFKDRFKAEMLNSSFSTLKIQPTEPKDSAVYLCASSSTGGGYEQYFGPGTRLTVL.

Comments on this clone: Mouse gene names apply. The CDR3 region is CTCSPGLGRVAEQFF. The DNA read from the CDR3 is TGCACCTGCAGTCCGGGACTGGGAAGGGTTGCTGAGCAGTTC. This chain links TRBV1 with TRBJ2-1, with 9 bases identical to TRBD2. The read terminates 1 residue ahead of where the CDR3 ends, so the germline J gene completes it. The CDR3 has 15 amino acids. Germline-derived CDR1 and CDR2 are NSQYPW and LRSPGD (reference sequence). Germline trimming cut 5 bases from V and 6 bases from J; bases unmatched to any gene: 8.

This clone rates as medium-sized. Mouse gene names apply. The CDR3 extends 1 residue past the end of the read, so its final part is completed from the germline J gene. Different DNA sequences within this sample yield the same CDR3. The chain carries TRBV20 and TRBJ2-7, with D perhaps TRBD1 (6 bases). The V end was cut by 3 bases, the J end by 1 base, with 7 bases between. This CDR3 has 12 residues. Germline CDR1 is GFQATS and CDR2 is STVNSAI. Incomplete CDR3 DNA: TGTGGTGCTAGACAGGGTTCCTATGAACAGTAC. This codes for CGARQGSYEQY. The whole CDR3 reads CGARQGSYEQYF.

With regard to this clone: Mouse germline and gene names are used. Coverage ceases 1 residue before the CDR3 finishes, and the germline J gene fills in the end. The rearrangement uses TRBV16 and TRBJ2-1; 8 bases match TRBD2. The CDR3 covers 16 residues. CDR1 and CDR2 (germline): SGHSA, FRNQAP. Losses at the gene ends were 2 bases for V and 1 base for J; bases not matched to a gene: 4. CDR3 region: CASSLIGGENYAEQFF. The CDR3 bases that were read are TGTGCAAGCAGCTTAATTGGGGGGGAAAACTATGCTGAGCAGTTC.

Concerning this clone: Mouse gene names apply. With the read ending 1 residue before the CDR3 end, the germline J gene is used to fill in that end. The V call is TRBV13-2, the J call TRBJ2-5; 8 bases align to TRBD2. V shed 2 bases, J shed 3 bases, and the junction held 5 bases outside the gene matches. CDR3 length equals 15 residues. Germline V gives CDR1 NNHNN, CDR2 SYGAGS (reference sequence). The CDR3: CASGDGLGGQDTQYF. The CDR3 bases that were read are TGTGCCAGCGGTGACGGGCTGGGGGGACAAGACACCCAGTAC.

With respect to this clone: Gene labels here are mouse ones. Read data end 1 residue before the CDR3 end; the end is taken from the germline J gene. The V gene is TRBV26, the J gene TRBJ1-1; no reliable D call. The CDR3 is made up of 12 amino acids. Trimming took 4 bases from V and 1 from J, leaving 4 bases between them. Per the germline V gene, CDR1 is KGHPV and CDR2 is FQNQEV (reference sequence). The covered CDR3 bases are TGTGCCAGCAGTCAGCGAAACACAGAAGTCTTC. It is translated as CASSQRNTEVF. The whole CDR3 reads CASSQRNTEVFF. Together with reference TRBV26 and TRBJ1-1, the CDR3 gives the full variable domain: NSKVIQTPRYLVKGQGQKAKMRCIPEKGHPVVFWYQQNKNNEFKFLINFQNQEVLQQIDMTEKRFSAECPSNSPCSLEIQSSEAGDSALYLCASSQRNTEVFFGKGTRLTVV.

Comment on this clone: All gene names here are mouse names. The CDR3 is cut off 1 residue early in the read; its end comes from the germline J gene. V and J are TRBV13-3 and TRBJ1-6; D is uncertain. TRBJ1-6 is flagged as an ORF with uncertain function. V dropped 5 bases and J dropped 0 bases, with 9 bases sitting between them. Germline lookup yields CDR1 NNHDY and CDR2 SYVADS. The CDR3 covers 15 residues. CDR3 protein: CASSRGRSYNSPLYF. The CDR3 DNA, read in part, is TGTGCCAGCAGCAGAGGTCGTTCCTATAATTCGCCCCTCTAC.

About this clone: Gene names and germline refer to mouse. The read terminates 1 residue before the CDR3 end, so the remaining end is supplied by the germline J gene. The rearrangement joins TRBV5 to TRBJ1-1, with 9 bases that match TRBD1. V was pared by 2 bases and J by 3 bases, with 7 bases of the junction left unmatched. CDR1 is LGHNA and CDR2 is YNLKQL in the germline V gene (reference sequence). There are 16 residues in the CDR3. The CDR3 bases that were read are TGTGCCAGCAGCCAACCGGACAGGGGCTTGGACACAGAAGTCTTC. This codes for CASSQPDRGLDTEVF. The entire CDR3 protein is CASSQPDRGLDTEVFF.

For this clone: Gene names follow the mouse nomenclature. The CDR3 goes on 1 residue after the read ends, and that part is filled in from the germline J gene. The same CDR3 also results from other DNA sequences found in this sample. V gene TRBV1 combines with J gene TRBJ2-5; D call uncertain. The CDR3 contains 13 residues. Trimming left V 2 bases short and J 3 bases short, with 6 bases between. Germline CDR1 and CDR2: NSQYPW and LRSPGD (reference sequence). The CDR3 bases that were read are TGCACCTGCAGTGCAAGGCAGCAAGACACCCAGTAC. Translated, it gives CTCSARQQDTQY. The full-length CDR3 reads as CTCSARQQDTQYF.

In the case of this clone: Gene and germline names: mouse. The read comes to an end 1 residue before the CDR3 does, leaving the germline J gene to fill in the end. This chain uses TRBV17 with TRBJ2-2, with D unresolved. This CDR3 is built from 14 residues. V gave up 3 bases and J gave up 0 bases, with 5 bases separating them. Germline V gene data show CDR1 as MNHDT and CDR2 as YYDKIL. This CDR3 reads CASSSQPNTGQLYF. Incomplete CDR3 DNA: TGTGCTAGCAGTAGCCAGCCAAACACCGGGCAGCTCTAC.

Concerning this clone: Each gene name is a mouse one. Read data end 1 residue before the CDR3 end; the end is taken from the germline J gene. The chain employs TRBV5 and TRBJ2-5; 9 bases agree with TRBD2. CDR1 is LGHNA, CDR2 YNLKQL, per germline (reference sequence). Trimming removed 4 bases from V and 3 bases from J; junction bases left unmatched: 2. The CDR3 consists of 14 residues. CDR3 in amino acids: CASSPDWGQDTQYF. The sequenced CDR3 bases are TGTGCCAGCAGCCCCGACTGGGGGCAAGACACCCAGTAC.

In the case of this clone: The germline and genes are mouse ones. This chain's CDR3 is CASSIGTGAYSYNSPLYF. The CDR3 bases that were read are TGTGCCAGCAGTATAGGGACAGGGGCCTATTCCTATAATTCGCCCCTCTAC. V is TRBV19 and J is TRBJ1-6, with TRBD1 matching over 9 bases. The CDR3 end is not reached by the read, which stops 1 residue before it; the germline J gene fills it in. TRBJ1-6 has ORF status, its function being uncertain. The CDR3 is 18 amino acids. Germline CDR1 and CDR2: FNHDT and SITEND (reference sequence). Trimming removed 0 bases from V and 0 bases from J; junction bases left unmatched: 4.